The present TCR beta chain was sequenced within a study of blood T cell repertoires in COVID-19. Study overall: Acute-phase and convalescent COVID-19 samples originated in the United States, Italy and Spain.

In the source study's methods: Estimates of nucleated cell counts were drawn from the amplification of reference gene primers. The data were produced by immunoSEQ multiplex PCR, yet TCRdb's version contains in-frame clones alone and is incomplete. V, J and clone size derive from that table, while D and trimming were established from the DNA sequence. The data show roughly 140,000 clones, with 76% seen just once and 4.2% held by the top ten. From germline, CDR1 is GTSNPN and CDR2 SVGIG (reference sequence). The length of the CDR3 is 14 residues. V was clipped by 3 bases and J by 4 bases; unmatched bases: 7.

Sequencing was done on a sample of peripheral blood. This sequence joins TRBV30 and TRBJ2-7; 9 positions match TRBD1. This TCR was sampled from a man aged 60 to 69 with acute or convalescent COVID-19. The CDR3 sequence is CAWSYTGGVYEQYF. CDR3 coding DNA: TGTGCCTGGAGCTACACAGGGGGCGTGTACGAGCAGTACTTC.